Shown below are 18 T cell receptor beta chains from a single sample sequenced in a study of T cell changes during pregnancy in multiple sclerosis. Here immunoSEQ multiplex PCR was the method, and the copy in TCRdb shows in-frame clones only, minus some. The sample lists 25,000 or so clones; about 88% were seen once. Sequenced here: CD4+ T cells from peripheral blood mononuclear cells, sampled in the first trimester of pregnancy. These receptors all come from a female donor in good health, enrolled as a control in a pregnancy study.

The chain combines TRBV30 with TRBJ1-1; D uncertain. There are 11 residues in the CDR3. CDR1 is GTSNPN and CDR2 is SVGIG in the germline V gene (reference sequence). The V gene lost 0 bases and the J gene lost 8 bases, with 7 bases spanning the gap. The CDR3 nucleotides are TGTGCCTGGAGTGTCCGGGAGGAAGCTTTCTTT. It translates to CAWSVREEAFF. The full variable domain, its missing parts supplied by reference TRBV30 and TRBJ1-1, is SQTIHQWPATLVQPVGSPLSLECTVEGTSNPNLYWYRQAAGRGLQLLFYSVGIGQISSEVPQNLSASRPQDRQFILSSKKLLLSDSGFYLCAWSVREEAFFGQGTRLTVV.

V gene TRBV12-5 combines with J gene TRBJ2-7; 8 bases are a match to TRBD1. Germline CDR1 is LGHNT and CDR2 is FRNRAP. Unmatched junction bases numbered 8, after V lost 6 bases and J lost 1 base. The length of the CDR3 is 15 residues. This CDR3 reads CASGPDRGNSYEQYF. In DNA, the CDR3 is TGTGCTAGTGGCCCCGACAGGGGTAATTCCTACGAGCAGTACTTC.

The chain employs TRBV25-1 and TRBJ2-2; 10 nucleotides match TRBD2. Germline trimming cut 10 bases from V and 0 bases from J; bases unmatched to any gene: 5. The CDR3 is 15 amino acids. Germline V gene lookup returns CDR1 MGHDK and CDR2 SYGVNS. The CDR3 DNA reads TGTGCCACCATAGCGGGGGGATCGAACACCGGGGAGCTGTTTTTT. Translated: CATIAGGSNTGELFF.

CDR3 sequence reads: CASSQVSTSGNTIYF. The CDR3 DNA reads TGCGCCAGCAGCCAAGTAAGCACCTCTGGAAACACCATATATTTT. V usage is TRBV4-1 and J usage is TRBJ1-3; D is undetermined. Germline V gene sequence: CDR1 MGHRA, CDR2 YSYEKL. V was pared by 1 base and J by 0 bases, with 7 bases between. The CDR3 is made up of 15 amino acids.

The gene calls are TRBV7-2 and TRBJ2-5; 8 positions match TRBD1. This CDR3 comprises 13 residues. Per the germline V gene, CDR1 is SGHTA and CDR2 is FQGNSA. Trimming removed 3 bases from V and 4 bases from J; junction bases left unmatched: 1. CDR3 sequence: CASSFDRGETQYF. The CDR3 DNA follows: TGTGCCAGCAGCTTCGACAGGGGAGAGACCCAGTACTTC. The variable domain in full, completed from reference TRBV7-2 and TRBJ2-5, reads GAGVSQSPSNKVTEKGKDVELRCDPISGHTALYWYRQSLGQGLEFLIYFQGNSAPDKSGLPSDRFSAERTGGSVSTLTIQRTQQEDSAVYLCASSFDRGETQYFGPGTRLLVL.

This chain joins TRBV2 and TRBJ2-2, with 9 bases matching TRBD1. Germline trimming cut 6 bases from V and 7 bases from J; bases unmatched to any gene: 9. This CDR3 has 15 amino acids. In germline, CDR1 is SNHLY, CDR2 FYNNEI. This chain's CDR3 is CASRPGTGPHGELFF. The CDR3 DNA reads TGTGCCAGCAGGCCCGGGACAGGGCCCCACGGGGAGCTGTTTTTT.

Here the CDR3 DNA reads TGTGCCAGCAGCTTGCAGGTGTACCAAGAGACCCAGTACTTC. Translation gives CASSLQVYQETQYF. V is TRBV5-6 and J is TRBJ2-5, with D uncertain. The germline V and J ends were trimmed by 1 base and 0 bases, with 7 bases remaining between them. The CDR3 runs to 14 residues. Germline V lookup: CDR1 SGHDT, CDR2 YYEEEE.

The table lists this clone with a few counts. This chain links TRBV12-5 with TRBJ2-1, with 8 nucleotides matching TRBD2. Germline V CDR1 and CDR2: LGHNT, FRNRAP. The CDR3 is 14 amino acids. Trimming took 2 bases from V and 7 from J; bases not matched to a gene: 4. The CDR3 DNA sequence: TGTGCTAGTGGTTTGCCGGGGGGGTATAATGAGCAGTTCTTC. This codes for CASGLPGGYNEQFF. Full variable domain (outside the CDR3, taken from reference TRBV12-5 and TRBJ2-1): DARVTQTPRHKVTEMGQEVTMRCQPILGHNTVFWYRQTMMQGLELLAYFRNRAPLDDSGMPKDRFSAEMPDATLATLKIQPSEPRDSAVYFCASGLPGGYNEQFFGPGTRLTVL.

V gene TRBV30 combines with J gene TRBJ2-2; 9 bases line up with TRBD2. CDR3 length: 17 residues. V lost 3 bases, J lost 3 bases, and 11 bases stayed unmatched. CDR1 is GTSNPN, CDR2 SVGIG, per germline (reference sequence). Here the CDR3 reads CAWRLRKREADTGELFF. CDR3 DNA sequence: TGTGCCTGGAGATTACGTAAGCGGGAGGCGGACACCGGGGAGCTGTTTTTT.

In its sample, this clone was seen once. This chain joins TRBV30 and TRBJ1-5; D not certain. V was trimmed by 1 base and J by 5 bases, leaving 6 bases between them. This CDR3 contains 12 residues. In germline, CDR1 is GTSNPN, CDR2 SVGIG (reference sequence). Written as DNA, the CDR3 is TGTGCCTGGAGTGAAGACTATCAGCCCCAGCATTTT. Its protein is CAWSEDYQPQHF.

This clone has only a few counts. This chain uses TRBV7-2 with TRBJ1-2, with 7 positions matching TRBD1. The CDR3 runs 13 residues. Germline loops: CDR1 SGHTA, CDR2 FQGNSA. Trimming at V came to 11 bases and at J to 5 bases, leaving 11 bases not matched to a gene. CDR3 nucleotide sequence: TGTGCCGGAAGCAGGGGGGCTCAGTATGGCTACACCTTC. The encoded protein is CAGSRGAQYGYTF.

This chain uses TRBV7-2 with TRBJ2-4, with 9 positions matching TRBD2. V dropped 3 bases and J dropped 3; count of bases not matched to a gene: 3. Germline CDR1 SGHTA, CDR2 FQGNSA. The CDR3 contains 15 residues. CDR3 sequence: CASSFGGGGKNIQYF. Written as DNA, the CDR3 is TGTGCCAGCAGCTTCGGCGGGGGGGGCAAAAACATTCAGTACTTC. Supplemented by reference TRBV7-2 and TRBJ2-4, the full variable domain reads GAGVSQSPSNKVTEKGKDVELRCDPISGHTALYWYRQSLGQGLEFLIYFQGNSAPDKSGLPSDRFSAERTGGSVSTLTIQRTQQEDSAVYLCASSFGGGGKNIQYFGAGTRLSVL.

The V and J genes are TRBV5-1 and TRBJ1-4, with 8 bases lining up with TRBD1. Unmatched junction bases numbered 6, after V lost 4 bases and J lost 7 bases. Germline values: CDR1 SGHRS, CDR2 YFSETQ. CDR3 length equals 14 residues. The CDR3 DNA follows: TGCGCCAGCAGCCTTGGACAGGGCGGTGAAAAACTGTTTTTT. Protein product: CASSLGQGGEKLFF.

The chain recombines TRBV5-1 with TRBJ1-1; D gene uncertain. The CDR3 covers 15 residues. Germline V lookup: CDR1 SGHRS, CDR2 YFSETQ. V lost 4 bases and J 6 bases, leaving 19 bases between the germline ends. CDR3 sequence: CASSLGLGRIAEAFF. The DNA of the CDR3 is TGCGCCAGCAGCCTTGGTTTGGGGAGAATTGCTGAAGCTTTCTTT.

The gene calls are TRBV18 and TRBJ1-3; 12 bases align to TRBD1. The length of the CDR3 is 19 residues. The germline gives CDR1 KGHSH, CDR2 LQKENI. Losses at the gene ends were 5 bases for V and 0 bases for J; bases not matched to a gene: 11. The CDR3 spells CASSFQPPGQGASGNTIYF. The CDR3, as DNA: TGTGCCAGCTCATTTCAACCCCCGGGACAGGGGGCCTCTGGAAACACCATATATTTT.

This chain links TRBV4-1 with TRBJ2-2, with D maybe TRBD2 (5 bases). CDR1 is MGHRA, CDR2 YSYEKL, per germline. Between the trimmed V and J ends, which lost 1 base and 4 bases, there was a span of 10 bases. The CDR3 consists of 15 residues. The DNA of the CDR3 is TGCGCCAGCAGCCAAGTCGGGGTGGGCACCGGGGAGCTGTTTTTT. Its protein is CASSQVGVGTGELFF.

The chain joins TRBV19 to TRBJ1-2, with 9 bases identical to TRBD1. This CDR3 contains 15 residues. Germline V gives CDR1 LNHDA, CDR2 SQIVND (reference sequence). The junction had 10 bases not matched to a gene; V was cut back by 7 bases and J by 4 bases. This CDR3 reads CASMENRGLGYGYTF. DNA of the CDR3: TGTGCCAGTATGGAAAACAGGGGGCTTGGCTATGGCTACACCTTC.

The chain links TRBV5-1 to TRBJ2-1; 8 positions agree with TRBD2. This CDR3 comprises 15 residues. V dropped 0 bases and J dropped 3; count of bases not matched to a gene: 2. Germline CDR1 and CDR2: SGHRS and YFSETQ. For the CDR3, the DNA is TGCGCCAGCAGCTTGGAGGCGGGGGGCTACAATGAGCAGTTCTTC. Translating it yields CASSLEAGGYNEQFF.